A single sample is the source of the 26 T cell receptor beta chains below, sequenced in a study of cytomegalovirus exposure and HLA in healthy donors. Measured with immunoSEQ multiplex PCR; TCRdb has only the in-frame clones, and not every one. Altogether around 73,000 clones are present, 85% to 90% being singletons, with the ten largest covering roughly 3.8%. The sample was PBMCs. All receptors derive from a young woman in good health and CMV-seropositive.

The rearrangement uses TRBV2 and TRBJ2-1; D unclear. Germline V lookup: CDR1 SNHLY, CDR2 FYNNEI. Between the trimmed V and J ends, which lost 1 base and 4 bases, there was a span of 5 bases. The CDR3 is made up of 13 amino acids. The DNA for the CDR3 is TGTGCCAGCAGTGAAGAAACATACAATGAGCAGTTCTTC. This sequence encodes CASSEETYNEQFF.

V usage is TRBV27 and J usage is TRBJ2-3; TRBD2 aligns across 16 bases. The germline V gene has CDR1 MNHEY and CDR2 SMNVEV (reference sequence). The junction had 2 bases not matched to a gene; V was cut back by 0 bases and J by 2 bases. The CDR3 is 18 amino acids. In DNA form, the CDR3 reads TGTGCCAGCAGTTTATCGGGGACTAGCGGGAGGGCCACAGATACGCAGTATTTT. Its translation: CASSLSGTSGRATDTQYF.

V gene TRBV9 combines with J gene TRBJ2-5; 7 positions match TRBD2. Per germline, CDR1 SGDLS and CDR2 YYNGEE. There are 16 residues in the CDR3. J was trimmed by 3 bases and V by 0 bases; bases with no gene match: 8. CDR3 bases: TGTGCCAGCAGCGTAGAAGAGAGCGGGGTAAAAGAGACCCAGTACTTC. Translating gives CASSVEESGVKETQYF.

The CDR3 region is CASSFQGARNSPLHF. In DNA, the CDR3 is TGTGCCAGCAGCTTTCAGGGGGCTCGAAATTCACCCCTCCACTTT. The chain links TRBV13 to TRBJ1-6; 8 bases are shared with TRBD1. V shed 3 bases and J 7 bases; nucleotides not matched to a gene: 5. This CDR3 has 15 amino acids. Looked up from germline, CDR1 is PRHDT and CDR2 is FYEKMQ (reference sequence).

J is TRBJ2-3 and V is TRBV30; 13 bases are shared with TRBD2. With V trimmed by 3 bases and J by 0 bases, 9 bases remained unmatched. CDR3 length: 18 residues. Germline V lookup: CDR1 GTSNPN, CDR2 SVGIG (reference sequence). The CDR3 reads CAWRRMGLAGTSTDTQYF. The CDR3 coding sequence is TGTGCCTGGAGAAGGATGGGACTAGCGGGGACTAGCACAGATACGCAGTATTTT.

The chain combines TRBV13 with TRBJ2-5; 8 bases fit TRBD2. Germline V gene data show CDR1 as PRHDT and CDR2 as FYEKMQ (reference sequence). V lost 5 bases, J lost 9 bases, and 11 bases stayed unmatched. CDR3 length: 14 residues. The CDR3, as DNA: TGTGCCAGCAGCACGGGGGGGCCAGGGGAGGCCCAGTACTTC. Its protein is CASSTGGPGEAQYF.

In nucleotides, the CDR3 is TGTGCCAGCACGGGGGGGGACAGACCATACAATGAGCAGTTCTTC. This codes for CASTGGDRPYNEQFF. The V gene is TRBV7-9, the J gene TRBJ2-1, with TRBD2 as a possible D gene (8 bases). The CDR3 totals 15 residues. CDR1 is SEHNR and CDR2 is FQNEAQ in the germline V gene (reference sequence). The V gene lost 7 bases and the J gene lost 4 bases, with 17 bases spanning the gap. The variable domain in full, completed from reference TRBV7-9 and TRBJ2-1, reads DTGVSQNPRHKITKRGQNVTFRCDPISEHNRLYWYRQTLGQGPEFLTYFQNEAQLEKSRLLSDRFSAERPKGSFSTLEIQRTEQGDSAMYLCASTGGDRPYNEQFFGPGTRLTVL.

The chain is built from TRBV9 and TRBJ2-7; D possibly corresponds to TRBD1 (6 bases). The CDR3 has 14 residues. Looked up from germline, CDR1 is SGDLS and CDR2 is YYNGEE. V lost 4 bases to trimming and J lost 5 bases, with 16 bases between them. The CDR3 coding sequence is TGTGCCAGCAGCCCCGGACAGCTCCCCCACGAGCAGTACTTC. Protein product: CASSPGQLPHEQYF.

This chain links TRBV9 with TRBJ2-1; D is unresolved. Germline CDR1 SGDLS, CDR2 YYNGEE. The ends were cut back, 5 bases at V and 0 bases at J, with 12 bases in the middle. The CDR3 loop spans 15 amino acids. The CDR3 DNA reads TGTGCCAGCAGTCCTCTCGTGAGCTCCTACAATGAGCAGTTCTTC. Its translation: CASSPLVSSYNEQFF.

This clone was counted once. The V gene is TRBV11-3, the J gene TRBJ2-7; 9 bases fit TRBD2. Per the germline V gene, CDR1 is SGHNT and CDR2 is YENEEA. The CDR3 spans 17 residues. The V segment lost 5 bases and the J segment 2 bases; nucleotides outside the gene matches: 13. CDR3 DNA: TGTGCCAGCAGCCTCGTCCCCCTACTAGCGGGCCCCTACGAGCAGTACTTC. Translation gives CASSLVPLLAGPYEQYF.

This clone was detected only a few times. CDR3 region: CATSRDTGSGANVLTF. The DNA for the CDR3 is TGTGCCACCAGCAGAGATACGGGCTCTGGGGCCAACGTCCTGACTTTC. The chain has TRBV15 and TRBJ2-6; no clear D. The CDR3 covers 16 residues. Trimming took 0 bases from V and 0 from J, leaving 6 bases between them. Germline CDR1 is LNHNV and CDR2 is YYDKDF (reference sequence).

This chain joins TRBV19 and TRBJ1-1; D uncertain. Trimming stripped 7 bases from V and 0 bases from J, with 9 bases between. The length of the CDR3 is 13 residues. The germline V gene encodes CDR1 LNHDA and CDR2 SQIVND (reference sequence). CDR3: CASTGRVNTEAFF. The CDR3 DNA reads TGTGCCAGTACGGGGAGGGTGAACACTGAAGCTTTCTTT. Combining the CDR3 with reference TRBV19 and TRBJ1-1 gives the whole variable domain DGGITQSPKYLFRKEGQNVTLSCEQNLNHDAMYWYRQDPGQGLRLIYYSQIVNDFQKGDIAEGYSVSREKKESFPLTVTSAQKNPTAFYLCASTGRVNTEAFFGQGTRLTVV.

This clone was observed a single time. V gene TRBV9 combines with J gene TRBJ2-6; D is uncertain. Trimming removed 0 bases from V and 1 base from J, with 8 bases in between. Germline V CDR1 and CDR2: SGDLS, YYNGEE. The CDR3 loop spans 16 amino acids. Here the CDR3 DNA reads TGTGCCAGCAGCGTAGGAGCCTTGTCTGGGGCCAACGTCCTGACTTTC. Protein sequence: CASSVGALSGANVLTF.

The chain links TRBV6-5 to TRBJ2-7; D unresolved. Trimming shortened V by 0 bases and J by 1 base, and 10 bases separated the two germline ends. There are 15 residues in the CDR3. Germline assignment: CDR1 MNHEY and CDR2 SVGAGI. CDR3 bases: TGTGCCAGCAGTTACTCGCTAGAACGTTCCTACGAGCAGTACTTC. It is translated as CASSYSLERSYEQYF.

The chain uses TRBV11-2 and TRBJ1-2; maybe TRBD1 (6 bases). Germline V lookup: CDR1 SGHAT, CDR2 FQNNGV. Between the trimmed V and J ends, which lost 4 bases and 5 bases, there was a span of 17 bases. The CDR3 length is 15 residues. CDR3 region: CASSSLGGRGYGYTF. The CDR3 DNA sequence: TGTGCCAGCAGCTCCCTCGGGGGGCGCGGGTATGGCTACACCTTC.

The J gene is TRBJ1-2, the V gene TRBV6-5; D uncertain. This CDR3 has 15 residues. Per the germline V gene, CDR1 is MNHEY and CDR2 is SVGAGI. The ends were cut back, 0 bases at V and 2 bases at J, with 10 bases in the middle. CDR3 sequence (DNA): TGTGCCAGCAGTTACTCGGAGTCAAGCAACTATGGCTACACCTTC. The encoded protein is CASSYSESSNYGYTF.

This chain connects TRBV7-2 to TRBJ2-4, with a possible D match to TRBD1 (6 bases). CDR1 is SGHTA and CDR2 is FQGNSA in the germline V gene. CDR3 length: 15 amino acids. V shed 0 bases and J shed 4 bases, with 10 bases lying between them. The CDR3 loop is CASSLASQGKNIQYF. The CDR3 coding sequence is TGTGCCAGCAGCTTAGCGTCTCAGGGGAAAAACATTCAGTACTTC. Full variable domain (rest looked up from reference TRBV7-2 and TRBJ2-4): GAGVSQSPSNKVTEKGKDVELRCDPISGHTALYWYRQSLGQGLEFLIYFQGNSAPDKSGLPSDRFSAERTGGSVSTLTIQRTQQEDSAVYLCASSLASQGKNIQYFGAGTRLSVL.

CDR3 bases: TGTGCCACCTCTCTGAGCGGACAGGGTAGCAATCAGCCCCAGCATTTT. Protein: CATSLSGQGSNQPQHF. The rearrangement uses TRBV19 and TRBJ1-5; TRBD1 agrees at 8 bases. Per germline, CDR1 LNHDA and CDR2 SQIVND (reference sequence). The ends lost 10 bases at V and 0 bases at J; junction bases unmatched: 11. The CDR3 sequence is 16 residues long.

The gene calls are TRBV19 and TRBJ1-1, with D perhaps matching TRBD1 (6 bases). V lost 4 bases, J lost 0 bases, and 15 bases lay in between. CDR3 length equals 16 residues. Germline lookup yields CDR1 LNHDA and CDR2 SQIVND (reference sequence). CDR3 residues: CASSNIQGVLNTEAFF. The CDR3 DNA sequence: TGTGCCAGTAGTAATATACAGGGAGTGTTGAACACTGAAGCTTTCTTT.

This clone was seen once. The chain recombines TRBV18 with TRBJ2-1, with D maybe TRBD2 (5 bases). The V and J ends lost 6 bases and 10 bases respectively, with 19 bases between them. The germline gives CDR1 KGHSH, CDR2 LQKENI. CDR3 size: 14 residues. The DNA for the CDR3 is TGTGCCAGCTCCGGCACCTTGGAGCAGCGGGAGCAGTTCTTC. As protein: CASSGTLEQREQFF.

This clone occurred a few times. The gene calls are TRBV27 and TRBJ2-7; 12 bases fit TRBD2. With 5 bases clipped from V and 5 bases from J, the junction kept 10 bases outside the gene matches. The germline CDR1 and CDR2 sequences are MNHEY and SMNVEV (reference sequence). The CDR3 length is 16 residues. This CDR3 reads CASSQLPSGRADEQYF. Written as DNA, the CDR3 is TGTGCCAGCAGTCAGTTGCCTAGCGGGAGGGCCGACGAGCAGTACTTC.

V usage is TRBV27 and J usage is TRBJ2-1; 10 nucleotides agree with TRBD2. After removal of 6 bases from V and 7 bases from J, the junction contained 9 bases not matched to a gene. Germline CDR1 reads MNHEY; CDR2 reads SMNVEV (reference sequence). The CDR3 sequence is 15 residues long. CDR3 loop: CASSPTSGIENEQFF. The CDR3 DNA is TGTGCCAGCAGCCCAACTAGCGGGATTGAGAATGAGCAGTTCTTC.

This clone was recorded once. The genes are TRBV9 and TRBJ2-3; no firm D call. V dropped 2 bases and J dropped 2 bases, with 12 bases sitting between them. The V gene's germline CDR1 is SGDLS and CDR2 YYNGEE. This CDR3 comprises 15 residues. CDR3 residues: CASSVSVHDTDTQYF. The CDR3 nucleotides read TGTGCCAGCAGCGTGTCCGTACATGACACAGATACGCAGTATTTT.

The rearrangement links TRBV4-2 to TRBJ2-1; the match to TRBD1 covers 9 bases. Trimming took 1 base from V and 8 from J; bases not matched to a gene: 6. There are 15 residues in the CDR3. Germline CDR1 is LGHNA and CDR2 is YNFKEQ. In DNA, the CDR3 is TGTGCCAGCAGCCAAGGGACAGGGGTTGTTGATGAGCAGTTCTTC. Protein sequence: CASSQGTGVVDEQFF.

The V and J genes are TRBV10-1 and TRBJ2-1, with 8 bases matching TRBD2. The CDR3 consists of 15 residues. The V gene end was trimmed by 8 bases and the J gene end by 5 bases; junction bases not matched to a gene: 11. CDR1 is WNHNN, CDR2 SYGVQD, per germline (reference sequence). DNA for the CDR3: TGCGCCAGCTCCCTGCGCGGGGGGCCCAACAATGAGCAGTTCTTC. Translation: CASSLRGGPNNEQFF.

The chain employs TRBV6-6 and TRBJ1-1; TRBD1 might be the D (6 bases). V lost 0 bases, J lost 3 bases, and 14 bases lay in between. Germline V CDR1 and CDR2: MNHNY, SVGAGI (reference sequence). The length of the CDR3 is 16 residues. CDR3 region: CASSYSHRVWDTEAFF. The CDR3 DNA is TGTGCCAGCAGTTACTCCCACAGGGTATGGGACACTGAAGCTTTCTTT.